This entry features one T cell receptor (beta chain) sequence. Its antigen is as yet unknown. The sample comes from a study of shared clonotypes between healthy human individuals. Whole-study results and caveats: A handful of donors had around 5% of their naive CD4 clonotypes in common. Investigators expected sequencing depth to affect clonotype sharing among donors.

V lost 0 bases, J lost 3 bases, and 18 bases lay in between. Germline V gene lookup returns CDR1 SGHRS and CDR2 YFSETQ. This CDR3 region has 17 residues. Assay used: immunoSEQ multiplex PCR; TCRdb lists only in-frame clones, some missing. Of 850,000 to 1,100,000 clones in the sample, 60% to 85% are singletons; the top ten hold approximately 0.9%. This receptor was identified in a man younger than 30 in good health. Some clones in this sample may be carry-over from other donors' samples. Sequenced material: memory CD4+ T cells from PBMCs. Subset described: CD45RA-negative fraction. J is TRBJ1-2 and V is TRBV5-1, with no clear D. The CDR3 sequence: CASSLVPGVTPYYGYTF. In DNA form, the CDR3 reads TGCGCCAGCAGCTTGGTCCCGGGCGTTACCCCCTACTATGGCTACACCTTC.